These 16 T cell receptor beta chains were all obtained from the same sample, sequenced in a study of molecular identifiers for immune sequencing clone quantification. From the PCR reads, TCRdb called clonotypes with MiXCR, one entry per CDR3 protein. The sample has about 500,000 distinct CDR3 sequences; over 20% are singletons. The sequenced material came from naive CD8+ T cells from blood, with Jurkat cell RNA spiked in. The subset denotes: FACS-sorted CD8+CD4-CCR7+CD45RA+ naive T cells. These receptors originate from a human donor in good health. Some libraries in this study had Jurkat cell RNA spiked in.

This clonotype was detected only a few times. The CDR3 nucleotides read TGTGCCAGCAGTTGGACTAGCGGGCCTAGCTCCTACGAGCAGTACTTC. Its translation is CASSWTSGPSSYEQYF. The chain couples TRBV6-2 or TRBV6-3 to TRBJ2-7, with 11 bases that match TRBD2. Looked up from germline, CDR1 is MNHEY and CDR2 is SVGEGT. The trim removed 4 bases at V and 0 bases at J, leaving 5 bases unmatched. The CDR3 is 16 amino acids.

In this sample, this clonotype turned up many times. V gene TRBV9 combines with J gene TRBJ2-5; D may be TRBD1 (6 bases). V lost 0 bases and J lost 3, with 18 bases in between. CDR3 length equals 17 residues. Germline CDR1 SGDLS, CDR2 YYNGEE. The CDR3 spells CASSVGPRTVVEETQYF. CDR3 DNA: TGTGCCAGCAGCGTAGGTCCCCGGACAGTGGTAGAAGAGACCCAGTACTTC.

This clonotype was observed a few times. This sequence joins TRBV29-1 and TRBJ1-1; D is undetermined. This CDR3 has 11 amino acids. The ends were cut back, 6 bases at V and 7 bases at J, with 12 bases in the middle. Per germline, CDR1 SQVTM and CDR2 ANQGSEA. The CDR3 nucleotides read TGCAGCGTACGAAAGCTGGGTGAAGCTTTCTTT. The encoded protein is CSVRKLGEAFF.

Ten or more counts support this clonotype. V is TRBV12-3 or TRBV12-4 and J is TRBJ2-2; the D gene is possibly TRBD1 (5 bases). The CDR3 contains 13 residues. V was trimmed by 3 bases and J by 5 bases, leaving 7 bases between them. The CDR3 sequence: CASSFSGTGELFF. In nucleotides, the CDR3 is TGTGCCAGCAGTTTCTCAGGGACCGGGGAGCTGTTTTTT.

This clonotype was recorded many times. J is TRBJ2-7 and V is TRBV12-3 or TRBV12-4; no reliable D call. The CDR3 spans 12 residues. The V end lost 6 bases, the J end lost 5 bases, and 11 bases lay between the germline ends. In nucleotides, the CDR3 is TGTGCCAGCAGCCCGGTGGTCCACGAGCAGTACTTC. This sequence encodes CASSPVVHEQYF.

This rearrangement joins TRBV12-3 or TRBV12-4 to TRBJ2-1; D ambiguous. Trimming stripped 8 bases from V and 5 bases from J, with 13 bases between. The CDR3 contains 13 residues. The CDR3, as DNA: TGTGCCAGCCTTTTTCCTCTTGACAATGAGCAGTTCTTC. Translating gives CASLFPLDNEQFF.

This clonotype was seen at least ten times. J is TRBJ2-7 and V is TRBV5-8; the match to TRBD2 covers 8 bases. CDR1 is SGHTS and CDR2 is YDEGEE in the germline V gene. V shed 2 bases, J shed 2 bases, and the junction held 6 bases outside the gene matches. This CDR3 is 15 amino acids long. This CDR3 is CASSLQAGAAYEQYF. The CDR3 region has the DNA TGTGCCAGCAGCTTACAAGCGGGGGCAGCCTACGAGCAGTACTTC.

This clonotype has just a few counts. The chain combines TRBV21-1 with TRBJ1-5; the table calls TRBD1, which could not be checked here. TRBV21-1 is flagged as a pseudogene. The CDR3 is 18 amino acids. The CDR3 nucleotides read TGTGCCAGCAGCACACGGGACAGGGGGCCCTGCAGCAATCAGCCCCAGCATTTT. It specifies CASSTRDRGPCSNQPQHF.

This chain joins TRBV27 and TRBJ1-2, with 9 positions matching TRBD1. Germline V gives CDR1 MNHEY, CDR2 SMNVEV (reference sequence). The CDR3 is 13 amino acids. Germline trimming cut 3 bases from V and 13 bases from J; bases unmatched to any gene: 9. The CDR3 DNA is TGTGCCAGCAGTTTGGGACAGGGAGGGCTGGGCACCTTC. This encodes CASSLGQGGLGTF.

This sequence joins TRBV11-2 and TRBJ2-1, with 10 nucleotides matching TRBD2. V trimming: 3 bases; J trimming: 2 bases; junction bases outside the gene matches: 10. CDR3 size: 18 residues. CDR1 SGHAT and CDR2 FQNNGV come from the germline V gene. The CDR3 sequence: CASSFSLAGDLAYNEQFF. The CDR3 DNA reads as TGTGCCAGCAGCTTCTCCCTAGCGGGAGATCTCGCCTACAATGAGCAGTTCTTC.

This clonotype was detected a few times. The chain links TRBV9 to TRBJ1-1; D remains ambiguous. This CDR3 has 14 amino acids. V was clipped by 0 bases and J by 5 bases, with 11 bases between them. The V gene's germline CDR1 is SGDLS and CDR2 YYNGEE. CDR3 protein: CASSVDGVGTEAFF. CDR3 DNA: TGTGCCAGCAGCGTAGACGGGGTTGGGACTGAAGCTTTCTTT.

This clonotype was counted between two and nine times. The rearrangement uses TRBV27 and TRBJ2-2; D gene unclear. The germline V and J ends were trimmed by 2 bases and 0 bases, with 7 bases remaining between them. Looked up from germline, CDR1 is MNHEY and CDR2 is SMNVEV (reference sequence). The CDR3 has 15 residues. The CDR3 sequence: CASSLAPPNTGELFF. For the CDR3, the DNA is TGTGCCAGCAGTTTAGCTCCTCCGAACACCGGGGAGCTGTTTTTT.

This clonotype was picked up many times. The rearrangement links TRBV5-1 to TRBJ2-5; TRBD1 is a possible D gene (5 bases). V was trimmed by 4 bases and J by 2 bases, leaving 12 bases between them. In germline, CDR1 is SGHRS, CDR2 YFSETQ. This CDR3 spans 14 amino acids. CDR3 residues: CASSLRQLQETQYF. The CDR3 bases are TGCGCCAGCAGCCTAAGACAGCTTCAAGAGACCCAGTACTTC. Based on the CDR3 plus reference TRBV5-1 and TRBJ2-5, the full variable domain is KAGVTQTPRYLIKTRGQQVTLSCSPISGHRSVSWYQQTPGQGLQFLFEYFSETQRNKGNFPGRFSGRQFSNSRSEMNVSTLELGDSALYLCASSLRQLQETQYFGPGTRLLVL.

The rearrangement joins TRBV4-3 to TRBJ1-2; D is undetermined. CDR1 is LGHNA and CDR2 is YSLEER in the germline V gene. The CDR3 is made up of 16 amino acids. The ends were cut back, 0 bases at V and 4 bases at J, with 15 bases in the middle. The CDR3 protein is CASSQDRGGLGYGYTF. The CDR3 nucleotides are TGCGCCAGCAGCCAAGATCGAGGAGGGCTGGGCTATGGCTACACCTTC.

This clonotype was observed a few times. A read error may produce the germline difference seen at one junction end. This chain joins TRBV7-7 and TRBJ2-5, with TRBD1 as a possible D gene (5 bases). CDR3 length: 13 residues. The germline V gene has CDR1 SSHAT and CDR2 FNYEAQ (reference sequence). The CDR3 DNA reads TGTGCTAGCAGCTTAGGGGATCTAGAGACCCAGTACTTC. Protein sequence: CASSLGDLETQYF.

This clonotype turned up a few times. The chain has TRBV11-2 and TRBJ2-1, with TRBD2 matching 11 bases. The junction had 13 bases not matched to a gene; V was cut back by 5 bases and J by 7 bases. From germline, CDR1 is SGHAT and CDR2 FQNNGV. This CDR3 has 17 amino acids. In nucleotides, the CDR3 is TGTGCCAGCAGCCGAACACATAGCGGGGGGGCCTTTAATGAGCAGTTCTTC. Translated: CASSRTHSGGAFNEQFF.